These 22 T cell receptor beta chains share one sample of origin, sequenced in a study of blood T cell repertoires in COVID-19. Sequencing was performed with immunoSEQ multiplex PCR; in TCRdb, only in-frame clones are kept and a portion is missing. The sample shows tens of thousands of clones, approximately 78% of them seen only once. The specimen was peripheral blood. These receptors were obtained from a human donor in a cohort sampled during active COVID-19.

J is TRBJ2-2 and V is TRBV27, with D possibly being TRBD2 (6 bases). Germline loops: CDR1 MNHEY, CDR2 SMNVEV (reference sequence). The ends were cut back, 5 bases at V and 9 bases at J, with 16 bases in the middle. The CDR3 runs 14 residues. The CDR3 spells CASSPTGLARELFF. CDR3 bases: TGTGCCAGCAGTCCAACGGGACTGGCGCGGGAGCTGTTTTTT.

This clone came up once. This chain joins TRBV28 and TRBJ2-7; perhaps TRBD1 as D (6 bases). The germline V gene encodes CDR1 MDHEN and CDR2 SYDVKM. V was cut by 4 bases and J by 6 bases, with 19 bases left in between. This CDR3 is 15 amino acids long. Here the CDR3 DNA reads TGTGCCAGCAGTTCTCCCCGGGACATGGCCGGCGAGCAGTACTTC. It encodes CASSSPRDMAGEQYF.

This chain links TRBV6-1 with TRBJ1-5; perhaps TRBD1 as D (5 bases). This CDR3 contains 17 residues. V was pared by 0 bases and J by 2 bases, with 14 bases between. CDR1 MNHNS and CDR2 SASEGT come from the germline V gene. The CDR3, as DNA: TGTGCCAGCAGTGAAGCGCCCGGGACTGGGGGCAATCAGCCCCAGCATTTT. It translates to CASSEAPGTGGNQPQHF.

The chain is built from TRBV24-1 and TRBJ1-5; 9 bases are shared with TRBD1. Germline CDR1 KGHDR, CDR2 SFDVKD. The ends lost 8 bases at V and 3 bases at J; junction bases unmatched: 4. The CDR3 is made up of 14 amino acids. CDR3 in amino acids: CATTGTGPNQPQHF. The CDR3 DNA reads TGTGCCACCACCGGGACAGGGCCCAATCAGCCCCAGCATTTT.

This chain connects TRBV15 to TRBJ2-3, with 10 nucleotides matching TRBD2. Germline V lookup: CDR1 LNHNV, CDR2 YYDKDF (reference sequence). The CDR3 is 17 amino acids. The junction had 9 bases not matched to a gene; V was cut back by 1 base and J by 5 bases. The CDR3 loop is CATSRVPLAGEGDTQYF. CDR3 coding DNA: TGTGCCACCAGCAGAGTCCCCCTAGCGGGAGAAGGAGATACGCAGTATTTT.

V and J are TRBV7-9 and TRBJ2-7, with 8 bases lining up with TRBD1. This CDR3 region has 14 residues. The germline V gene encodes CDR1 SEHNR and CDR2 FQNEAQ (reference sequence). V lost 3 bases, J lost 1 base, and 2 bases stayed unmatched. The CDR3 bases are TGTGCCAGCAGCTTTAGACAGGGGTCCTACGAGCAGTACTTC. This sequence encodes CASSFRQGSYEQYF.

The rearrangement joins TRBV30 to TRBJ2-7; the match to TRBD1 covers 9 bases. J was trimmed by 4 bases and V by 4 bases; bases with no gene match: 14. Germline V gene sequence: CDR1 GTSNPN, CDR2 SVGIG (reference sequence). This CDR3 contains 16 residues. CDR3: CAWTMGVTGGRYEQYF. CDR3 sequence (DNA): TGTGCCTGGACCATGGGTGTTACAGGGGGCCGGTACGAGCAGTACTTC.

This clone was counted a single time. One end of the junction fails to match germline, which may point to a read error. The V gene is TRBV12-3 or TRBV12-4, the J gene TRBJ2-4, with TRBD1 identical over 7 bases. The CDR3 runs to 11 residues. CDR3 DNA sequence: TGTGCCAGCAGTCACGGGACAGCTCTTCACTTC. This gives the protein CASSHGTALHF.

The chain joins TRBV2 to TRBJ2-3; D possibly corresponds to TRBD1 (6 bases). V lost 7 bases, J lost 1 base, and 12 bases lay in between. Germline assignment: CDR1 SNHLY and CDR2 FYNNEI. There are 14 residues in the CDR3. The chain's CDR3 is CASTQDRGTDTQYF. The CDR3 region has the DNA TGTGCCAGCACCCAGGACAGAGGCACAGATACGCAGTATTTT.

This clone has a handful of counts. The chain uses TRBV5-4 and TRBJ2-7; TRBD1 matches 10 bases. CDR1 is SGHNT and CDR2 is YYREEE in the germline V gene (reference sequence). The CDR3 runs to 12 residues. Unmatched junction bases numbered 1, after V lost 4 bases and J lost 6 bases. CDR3 protein: CASSGTGVEQYF. In nucleotides, the CDR3 is TGTGCCAGCAGCGGGACAGGGGTCGAGCAGTACTTC.

The chain employs TRBV2 and TRBJ1-4; D not resolved. The V and J ends lost 6 bases and 0 bases respectively, with 8 bases between them. The germline CDR1 and CDR2 sequences are SNHLY and FYNNEI. The CDR3 loop spans 14 amino acids. DNA of the CDR3: TGTGCCAGCAGCGGCGGCGCAACTAATGAAAAACTGTTTTTT. It translates to CASSGGATNEKLFF. The full variable domain, rest sourced from reference TRBV2 and TRBJ1-4, is EPEVTQTPSHQVTQMGQEVILRCVPISNHLYFYWYRQILGQKVEFLVSFYNNEISEKSEIFDDQFSVERPDGSNFTLKIRSTKLEDSAMYFCASSGGATNEKLFFGSGTQLSVL.

J is TRBJ1-1 and V is TRBV19; maybe TRBD1 (6 bases). The ends were cut back, 4 bases at V and 3 bases at J, with 24 bases in the middle. The germline V gene has CDR1 LNHDA and CDR2 SQIVND (reference sequence). CDR3 length equals 18 residues. CDR3 amino acids: CASSTGNTGPHRDTEAFF. CDR3 DNA sequence: TGTGCCAGTAGTACCGGGAACACCGGGCCCCACAGGGACACTGAAGCTTTCTTT.

CDR3 DNA: TGTGCCAGTACCCCCCGAGCGGAGAACACTGAAGCTTTCTTT. Protein product: CASTPRAENTEAFF. The V call is TRBV19, the J call TRBJ1-1; no clear D gene. V was pared by 7 bases and J by 1 base, with 13 bases between. CDR3 length: 14 amino acids. Germline V gene lookup returns CDR1 LNHDA and CDR2 SQIVND (reference sequence). Complete variable domain (other parts from reference TRBV19 and TRBJ1-1): DGGITQSPKYLFRKEGQNVTLSCEQNLNHDAMYWYRQDPGQGLRLIYYSQIVNDFQKGDIAEGYSVSREKKESFPLTVTSAQKNPTAFYLCASTPRAENTEAFFGQGTRLTVV.

V gene TRBV18 combines with J gene TRBJ2-1; 13 nucleotides align to TRBD2. The germline V gene encodes CDR1 KGHSH and CDR2 LQKENI. V gave up 5 bases and J gave up 4 bases; unmatched junction bases: 8. This CDR3 has 17 amino acids. CDR3 loop: CASSLGTSGVRYNEQFF. DNA for the CDR3: TGTGCCAGCTCATTGGGGACTAGCGGGGTTCGGTACAATGAGCAGTTCTTC.

The gene calls are TRBV4-1 and TRBJ1-1, with 9 nucleotides matching TRBD1. Per the germline V gene, CDR1 is MGHRA and CDR2 is YSYEKL. The CDR3 sequence is 18 residues long. V shed 4 bases and J 3 bases; nucleotides not matched to a gene: 15. This CDR3 reads CASSPLGDREGGDTEAFF. In nucleotides, the CDR3 is TGCGCCAGCAGCCCGCTTGGGGACAGGGAGGGGGGTGACACTGAAGCTTTCTTT.

The chain couples TRBV6-1 to TRBJ1-1; D remains ambiguous. V lost 1 base, J lost 7 bases, and 16 bases lay in between. CDR3 length: 15 amino acids. The V gene's germline CDR1 is MNHNS and CDR2 SASEGT. This CDR3 is CASSEVGTGNGEAFF. The CDR3, as DNA: TGTGCCAGCAGTGAAGTCGGTACGGGGAACGGTGAAGCTTTCTTT.

The chain uses TRBV6-1 and TRBJ1-2; D is undetermined. The length of the CDR3 is 15 residues. Deletions cut 2 bases from V and 4 bases from J, with 14 bases between. The V gene's germline CDR1 is MNHNS and CDR2 SASEGT. Written as DNA, the CDR3 is TGTGCCAGCAGTGAACTTGAGGGTTTAGGCTATGGCTACACCTTC. Translating it yields CASSELEGLGYGYTF.

This clone was observed a handful of times. This chain joins TRBV4-1 and TRBJ2-7, with D possibly TRBD1 on 5 matching bases. V dropped 10 bases and J dropped 4 bases, with 17 bases sitting between them. The CDR3 contains 13 residues. Germline CDR1 MGHRA, CDR2 YSYEKL. This CDR3 is CATGRAGSYEQYF. Here the CDR3 DNA reads TGCGCCACCGGTAGGGCAGGGTCGTACGAGCAGTACTTC.

The rearrangement uses TRBV20-1 and TRBJ2-5, with D unresolved. V lost 3 bases to trimming and J lost 1 base, with 9 bases between them. CDR3 length equals 13 residues. In germline, CDR1 is DFQATT, CDR2 SNEGSKA (reference sequence). CDR3 amino acids: CSASGSSQETQYF. CDR3 bases: TGCAGTGCTAGTGGGTCTAGCCAAGAGACCCAGTACTTC.

This clone has at least ten counts. This same CDR3 is encoded by further DNA sequences in the sample. The chain links TRBV5-1 to TRBJ1-1; D is possibly TRBD1 (5 bases). CDR3 length: 13 amino acids. V shed 1 base and J shed 4 bases, with 8 bases lying between them. CDR1 SGHRS and CDR2 YFSETQ come from the germline V gene. The chain's CDR3 is CASSLRGGTEAFF. CDR3 DNA: TGCGCCAGCAGCTTGAGGGGAGGCACTGAAGCTTTCTTT.

CDR3 region: CASSPGTGGNTEAFF. In DNA, the CDR3 is TGTGCCAGCAGCCCAGGGACAGGGGGGAACACTGAAGCTTTCTTT. The chain couples TRBV7-6 to TRBJ1-1; 11 bases are shared with TRBD1. This CDR3 comprises 15 residues. The V gene's germline CDR1 is SGHVS and CDR2 FNYEAQ. Trimming removed 5 bases from V and 1 base from J; junction bases left unmatched: 3.

The genes are TRBV6-6 and TRBJ2-7; D is perhaps TRBD1 (6 bases). V dropped 5 bases and J dropped 5 bases, with 13 bases sitting between them. The CDR3 is 13 amino acids. Looked up from germline, CDR1 is MNHNY and CDR2 is SVGAGI (reference sequence). CDR3 bases: TGTGCCAGCAGTACCCAAGGGGGACACGAGCAGTACTTC. It is translated as CASSTQGGHEQYF.